This T cell receptor (beta chain) was identified in a study of patients and donors after allogeneic stem cell transplantation. A single record per CDR3 protein comes from TCRdb applying MiXCR to the RT-PCR reads. The top ten clones hold 3.2% of a sample with approximately 160,000 distinct CDR3 sequences, 30% of them seen once. The germline CDR1 and CDR2 sequences are MDHEN and SYDVKM. V was shortened by 3 bases and J by 7 bases, with 10 bases between the two germline ends. The CDR3 is made up of 12 amino acids. The V and J genes are TRBV28 and TRBJ2-7; D remains ambiguous. Sample: blood, either unsorted or a sorted T cell fraction (not recorded which). This sequence originates from a human donor who was either an allogeneic HSCT recipient or a stem cell or donor lymphocyte infusion donor (not recorded which). It is not recorded whose cells these are; they may come from a transplant donor. CDR3 protein: CASSLGLWEQYF. The CDR3 bases are TGTGCCAGCAGTTTGGGCCTCTGGGAGCAGTACTTC.